The clone carrying this T cell receptor beta chain appeared once. Trimming took 4 bases from V and 7 from J, leaving 10 bases between them. The CDR3 has 12 amino acids. Germline V gives CDR1 MDHEN, CDR2 SYDVKM. This sample is drawn from a study of T cell changes during pregnancy in multiple sclerosis. TCRdb keeps only in-frame clones here, not all; method: immunoSEQ multiplex PCR. The profile shows about 62,000 clones, about 92% of them singletons. This TCR was recovered from a female donor in good health, enrolled as a control in a pregnancy study. The chain is built from TRBV28 and TRBJ2-5; weak D call: TRBD2 (5 bases). The sample here was peripheral blood, taken in the second trimester of pregnancy. The CDR3 region has the DNA TGTGCCAGCAGTTCCCGACGGGGGACCCAGTACTTC. This sequence encodes CASSSRRGTQYF. The variable domain in full, completed from reference TRBV28 and TRBJ2-5, reads DVKVTQSSRYLVKRTGEKVFLECVQDMDHENMFWYRQDPGLGLRLIYFSYDVKMKEKGDIPEGYSVSREKKERFSLILESASTNQTSMYLCASSSRRGTQYFGPGTRLLVL.